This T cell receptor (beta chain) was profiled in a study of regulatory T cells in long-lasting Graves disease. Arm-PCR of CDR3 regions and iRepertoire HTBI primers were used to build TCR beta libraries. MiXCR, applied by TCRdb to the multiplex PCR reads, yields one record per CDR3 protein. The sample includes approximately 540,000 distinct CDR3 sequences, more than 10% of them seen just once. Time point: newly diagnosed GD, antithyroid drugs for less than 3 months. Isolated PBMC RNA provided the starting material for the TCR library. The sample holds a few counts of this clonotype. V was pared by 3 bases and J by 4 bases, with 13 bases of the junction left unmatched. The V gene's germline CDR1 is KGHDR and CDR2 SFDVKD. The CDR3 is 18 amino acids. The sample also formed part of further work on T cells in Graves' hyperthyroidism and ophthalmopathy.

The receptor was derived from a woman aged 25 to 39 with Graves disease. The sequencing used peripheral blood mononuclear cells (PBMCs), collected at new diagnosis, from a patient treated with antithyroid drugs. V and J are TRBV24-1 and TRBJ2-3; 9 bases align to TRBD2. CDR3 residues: CATSDPHSGGPGPDTQYF. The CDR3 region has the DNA TGTGCCACCAGTGATCCCCACAGCGGGGGGCCGGGCCCAGATACGCAGTATTTT.